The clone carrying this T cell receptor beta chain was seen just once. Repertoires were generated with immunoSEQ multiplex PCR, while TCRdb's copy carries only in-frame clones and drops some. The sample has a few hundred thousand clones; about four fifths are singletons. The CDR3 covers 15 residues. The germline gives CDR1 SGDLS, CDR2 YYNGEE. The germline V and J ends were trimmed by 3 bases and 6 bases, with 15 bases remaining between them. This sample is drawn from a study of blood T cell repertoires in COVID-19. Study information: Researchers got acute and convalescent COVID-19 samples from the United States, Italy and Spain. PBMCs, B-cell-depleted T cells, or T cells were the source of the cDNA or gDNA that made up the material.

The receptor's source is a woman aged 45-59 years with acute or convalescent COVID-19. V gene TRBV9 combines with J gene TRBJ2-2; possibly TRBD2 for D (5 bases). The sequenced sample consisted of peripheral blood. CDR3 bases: TGTGCCAGCAGCGGCCGCGGGCCTAGTTCCGGGGAGCTGTTTTTT. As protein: CASSGRGPSSGELFF.